This T cell receptor (beta chain) was captured by sequencing in a study of shared clonotypes between healthy human individuals. Clones were read by immunoSEQ multiplex PCR, and TCRdb kept only the in-frame ones, dropping some. The sample consists of a few million clones, just over 90% of them appearing once. This CDR3 has 15 residues. The germline V gene encodes CDR1 SGHRS and CDR2 YFSETQ. V lost 0 bases and J lost 2, with 11 bases in between. This TCR was recovered from a young man in good health. Some clones in this sample may be carry-over from other donors' samples. The chain joins TRBV5-1 to TRBJ2-5; the D gene is possibly TRBD2 (6 bases). Sequencing was performed on naive CD4+ T cells from PBMCs. The subset denotes: CD45RA+ positively selected. The CDR3, as DNA: TGCGCCAGCAGCTTGGGAAGCGGGCCGCAAGAGACCCAGTACTTC. This encodes CASSLGSGPQETQYF.